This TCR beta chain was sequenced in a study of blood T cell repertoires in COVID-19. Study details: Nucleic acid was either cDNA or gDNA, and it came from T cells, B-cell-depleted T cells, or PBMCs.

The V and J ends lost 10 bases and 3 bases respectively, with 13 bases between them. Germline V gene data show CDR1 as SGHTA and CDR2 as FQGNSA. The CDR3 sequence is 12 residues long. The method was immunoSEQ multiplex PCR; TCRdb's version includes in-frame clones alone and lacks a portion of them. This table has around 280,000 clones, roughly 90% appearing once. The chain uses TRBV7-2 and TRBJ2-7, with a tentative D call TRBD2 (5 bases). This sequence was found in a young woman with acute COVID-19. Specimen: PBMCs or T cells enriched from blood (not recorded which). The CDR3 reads CATTNTDYEQYF. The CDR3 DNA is TGTGCCACGACTAACACCGACTACGAGCAGTACTTC.